The 31 T cell receptor beta chains given below trace back to one sample, sequenced in a study of cytomegalovirus exposure and HLA in healthy donors. PCR employed 60 Vbeta and 13 Jbeta primers. The protocol was immunoSEQ multiplex PCR, while the TCRdb copy is restricted to in-frame clones and leaves out a portion. The data show fewer than 150,000 clones, 75% to 90% seen once. Specimen: PBMCs. All receptors come from a man aged 40-55 years in good health and CMV-seronegative.

The genes are TRBV5-1 and TRBJ1-3; 8 bases are shared with TRBD1. Germline V lookup: CDR1 SGHRS, CDR2 YFSETQ. V trimming: 4 bases; J trimming: 3 bases; junction bases outside the gene matches: 9. This CDR3 is built from 16 residues. In DNA, the CDR3 is TGCGCCAGCAGCAGATCAGACAGGGGAGGTGGAAACACCATATATTTT. Encoded protein: CASSRSDRGGGNTIYF.

The count of this clone is one. The chain carries TRBV10-3 and TRBJ2-6; 11 bases align to TRBD1. With 5 bases clipped from V and 3 bases from J, the junction kept 6 bases outside the gene matches. The CDR3 spans 17 residues. Per germline, CDR1 ENHRY and CDR2 SYGVKD. Here the CDR3 reads CAISRGQGAGGANVLTF. DNA of the CDR3: TGTGCCATCAGTCGAGGACAGGGGGCGGGTGGGGCCAACGTCCTGACTTTC.

The V call is TRBV19, the J call TRBJ1-5; D not certain. The CDR3 has 15 residues. Germline V gene sequence: CDR1 LNHDA, CDR2 SQIVND (reference sequence). V dropped 5 bases and J dropped 6 bases, with 17 bases sitting between them. The CDR3 reads CASSLPPLNLQPQHF. As DNA, the CDR3 is TGTGCCAGTAGTCTCCCCCCACTGAACCTTCAGCCCCAGCATTTT.

V usage is TRBV4-2 and J usage is TRBJ2-5, with 9 bases identical to TRBD2. The V segment lost 1 base and the J segment 7 bases; nucleotides outside the gene matches: 10. The germline V gene encodes CDR1 LGHNA and CDR2 YNFKEQ. The length of the CDR3 is 16 residues. The CDR3 DNA is TGTGCCAGCAGCCAAGTTGCGAGTAGCGGGGGTGTGACCCAGTACTTC. Protein sequence: CASSQVASSGGVTQYF.

The chain carries TRBV30 and TRBJ1-5; D possibly corresponds to TRBD1 (5 bases). The germline gives CDR1 GTSNPN, CDR2 SVGIG (reference sequence). The CDR3 covers 14 residues. The V end was cut by 0 bases, the J end by 6 bases, with 12 bases between. CDR3 in amino acids: CAWSVGREGQPQHF. The CDR3 region has the DNA TGTGCCTGGAGTGTCGGCAGGGAAGGTCAGCCCCAGCATTTT.

V is TRBV27 and J is TRBJ1-5; maybe TRBD1 (5 bases). CDR3 length equals 15 residues. Trimming took off 2 bases at V and 3 bases at J, with 11 bases between the two ends. Per germline, CDR1 MNHEY and CDR2 SMNVEV (reference sequence). The DNA of the CDR3 is TGTGCCAGCAGTTTAAGGCAGGGTAACAATCAGCCCCAGCATTTT. It yields the protein CASSLRQGNNQPQHF.

The CDR3: CASSWGTSGPYEQYF. CDR3 in DNA: TGTGCCAGCAGTTGGGGGACTAGCGGGCCCTACGAGCAGTACTTC. The chain is built from TRBV6-1 and TRBJ2-7; 12 bases match TRBD2. The CDR3 is made up of 15 amino acids. V lost 5 bases to trimming and J lost 2 bases; unmatched junction nucleotides: 4. Looked up from germline, CDR1 is MNHNS and CDR2 is SASEGT.

The genes are TRBV5-8 and TRBJ2-7, with 7 nucleotides matching TRBD1. Germline V gene lookup returns CDR1 SGHTS and CDR2 YDEGEE. The CDR3 has 13 residues. The J segment lost 4 bases and the V segment lost 1 base, leaving 2 bases of the junction unmatched. Written as DNA, the CDR3 is TGTGCCAGCAGCTTGAAGGGGGCGTACGAGCAGTACTTC. It yields the protein CASSLKGAYEQYF.

The chain employs TRBV7-2 and TRBJ1-6, with TRBD1 as a possible D gene (5 bases). V dropped 6 bases and J dropped 5 bases, with 11 bases sitting between them. Germline V gene lookup returns CDR1 SGHTA and CDR2 FQGNSA. CDR3 length: 14 amino acids. Here the CDR3 DNA reads TGTGCCAGCAGAAAAGGGGTGGATAATTCACCCCTCCACTTT. It translates to CASRKGVDNSPLHF. Supplemented by reference TRBV7-2 and TRBJ1-6, the full variable domain reads GAGVSQSPSNKVTEKGKDVELRCDPISGHTALYWYRQSLGQGLEFLIYFQGNSAPDKSGLPSDRFSAERTGGSVSTLTIQRTQQEDSAVYLCASRKGVDNSPLHFGNGTRLTVT.

This chain connects TRBV19 to TRBJ1-1, with D possibly TRBD1 on 5 matching bases. Germline V lookup: CDR1 LNHDA, CDR2 SQIVND (reference sequence). The V end was cut by 1 base, the J end by 2 bases, with 8 bases between. The CDR3 length is 14 residues. This chain's CDR3 is CASSIVQANTEAFF. CDR3 in DNA: TGTGCCAGTAGTATAGTACAGGCTAACACTGAAGCTTTCTTT.

The genes are TRBV19 and TRBJ2-1; perhaps TRBD1 as D (6 bases). The CDR3 runs 16 residues. V was clipped by 3 bases and J by 4 bases, with 16 bases between them. The germline V gene encodes CDR1 LNHDA and CDR2 SQIVND (reference sequence). CDR3 loop: CASSMTGLLWYNEQFF. For the CDR3, the DNA is TGTGCCAGTAGTATGACAGGTCTCTTGTGGTACAATGAGCAGTTCTTC.

This clone occurred once. The V gene is TRBV28, the J gene TRBJ1-1; D remains ambiguous. The length of the CDR3 is 15 residues. The ends were cut back, 7 bases at V and 8 bases at J, with 23 bases in the middle. Germline-derived CDR1 and CDR2 are MDHEN and SYDVKM. CDR3 residues: CASTLGTPRRREAFF. The CDR3 coding sequence is TGTGCCAGCACCCTGGGAACCCCGCGTAGGAGGGAAGCTTTCTTT.

This sequence joins TRBV7-2 and TRBJ2-1, with 7 nucleotides matching TRBD1. The CDR3 consists of 14 residues. Germline CDR1 and CDR2: SGHTA and FQGNSA. V trimming: 1 base; J trimming: 9 bases; junction bases outside the gene matches: 6. The CDR3 protein is CASSLGLRGFEQFF. DNA for the CDR3: TGTGCCAGCAGCTTAGGGCTCAGGGGGTTTGAGCAGTTCTTC.

V gene TRBV7-2 combines with J gene TRBJ2-5; D is unresolved. There are 14 residues in the CDR3. Germline V gene data show CDR1 as SGHTA and CDR2 as FQGNSA. Trimming took off 2 bases at V and 5 bases at J, with 12 bases between the two ends. Here the CDR3 DNA reads TGTGCCAGCAGCTTATTATTCCTCCGGGAGACCCAGTACTTC. As protein: CASSLLFLRETQYF.

V gene TRBV14 combines with J gene TRBJ1-1; D is undetermined. The CDR3 has 14 residues. Per the germline V gene, CDR1 is SGHDN and CDR2 is FVKESK. V was pared by 7 bases and J by 4 bases, with 16 bases between. Written as DNA, the CDR3 is TGTGCCAGCACTCCACAGACCTGGGTCACTGAAGCTTTCTTT. Its protein product is CASTPQTWVTEAFF.

CDR3 loop: CASSYAEAQLNIQYF. In DNA, the CDR3 is TGCGCCAGCAGTTATGCGGAAGCCCAGCTAAACATTCAGTACTTC. The chain has TRBV5-1 and TRBJ2-4; no definite D call. Germline-derived CDR1 and CDR2 are SGHRS and YFSETQ. With 5 bases removed from V and 6 bases from J, the gap between germline ends came to 18 bases. The CDR3 sequence is 15 residues long.

The rearrangement joins TRBV5-1 to TRBJ1-1, with 10 nucleotides matching TRBD1. Germline values: CDR1 SGHRS, CDR2 YFSETQ. The CDR3 consists of 14 residues. V shed 6 bases, J shed 4 bases, and the junction held 6 bases outside the gene matches. The CDR3 protein is CASTTGGGGTEAFF. Here the CDR3 DNA reads TGCGCCAGCACGACAGGGGGCGGCGGCACTGAAGCTTTCTTT.

The chain combines TRBV2 with TRBJ1-1; 8 nucleotides line up with TRBD1. The CDR3 is made up of 14 amino acids. Germline trimming cut 4 bases from V and 7 bases from J; bases unmatched to any gene: 8. Germline V gene lookup returns CDR1 SNHLY and CDR2 FYNNEI. The CDR3 DNA sequence: TGTGCCAGCAGTGCTACCAGGGGGCAGGGTGAAGCTTTCTTT. Translated: CASSATRGQGEAFF.

The rearrangement links TRBV6-1 to TRBJ1-1; D is unresolved. V dropped 4 bases and J dropped 3 bases, with 12 bases sitting between them. Germline V lookup: CDR1 MNHNS, CDR2 SASEGT. This CDR3 is 14 amino acids long. The CDR3 spells CASSASPPDTEAFF. The DNA of the CDR3 is TGTGCCAGCAGTGCGTCCCCCCCGGACACTGAAGCTTTCTTT.

In its sample, this clone was seen a few times. The chain uses TRBV6-5 and TRBJ2-7, with 8 nucleotides matching TRBD1. The CDR3 loop spans 15 amino acids. V lost 3 bases to trimming and J lost 2 bases; unmatched junction nucleotides: 6. Germline assignment: CDR1 MNHEY and CDR2 SVGAGI. The CDR3 DNA follows: TGTGCCAGCAGTTATCGTCTGGACAGGGCCTACGAGCAGTACTTC. It translates to CASSYRLDRAYEQYF.

The rearrangement uses TRBV2 and TRBJ2-6, with unresolved D. The V end lost 3 bases, the J end lost 0 bases, and 12 bases lay between the germline ends. The CDR3 runs 17 residues. Germline CDR1 SNHLY, CDR2 FYNNEI. The CDR3 DNA reads as TGTGCCAGCAGTGAGGGCAGAGCTCGCTCTGGGGCCAACGTCCTGACTTTC. It specifies CASSEGRARSGANVLTF.

On this clone itself: Given the absence of the conserved phenylalanine or tryptophan at the CDR3 end, a read error is likely. The CDR3 here is CSVVGETGGDNAFV. The CDR3 bases are TGCAGCGTTGTTGGTGAGACAGGGGGCGATAATGCTTTCGTT. The chain joins TRBV29-1 to TRBJ1-1, with 10 bases fitting TRBD1. The length of the CDR3 is 14 residues. CDR1 and CDR2 (germline): SQVTM, ANQGSEA. V gave up 4 bases and J gave up 11 bases; unmatched junction bases: 13.

The rearrangement links TRBV30 to TRBJ1-1; no definite D call. The V end lost 5 bases, the J end lost 7 bases, and 14 bases lay between the germline ends. CDR1 is GTSNPN, CDR2 SVGIG, per germline (reference sequence). The CDR3 runs 12 residues. The CDR3, as DNA: TGTGCCTGGGGAGCGGCGGATGGTGAAGCTTTCTTT. Translated, it gives CAWGAADGEAFF.

The V call is TRBV27, the J call TRBJ2-3; a weak D match, TRBD1 (7 bases). From germline, CDR1 is MNHEY and CDR2 SMNVEV (reference sequence). V was clipped by 0 bases and J by 2 bases, with 15 bases between them. The CDR3 runs to 17 residues. This chain's CDR3 is CASSLSSGGSDTDTQYF. For the CDR3, the DNA is TGTGCCAGCAGTTTATCCTCAGGGGGGAGTGACACAGATACGCAGTATTTT.

The chain joins TRBV28 to TRBJ1-1, with D maybe TRBD1 (6 bases). CDR3 length: 17 amino acids. The germline CDR1 and CDR2 sequences are MDHEN and SYDVKM. V lost 5 bases to trimming and J lost 1 base, with 20 bases between them. The CDR3 DNA is TGTGCCAGCAGTCTCCTCGGACAGTTGAACACGAACACTGAAGCTTTCTTT. It yields the protein CASSLLGQLNTNTEAFF.

The CDR3 spells CASSSVMFEQYF. The CDR3, as DNA: TGTGCCAGCAGCTCAGTAATGTTCGAGCAGTACTTC. The gene calls are TRBV7-2 and TRBJ2-7; unclear D gene. CDR3 length equals 12 residues. Germline CDR1 and CDR2: SGHTA and FQGNSA. V was pared by 4 bases and J by 6 bases, with 10 bases between.

The V and J genes are TRBV2 and TRBJ2-7; 7 positions match TRBD2. The length of the CDR3 is 15 residues. Unmatched junction bases numbered 11, after V lost 3 bases and J lost 6 bases. Per the germline V gene, CDR1 is SNHLY and CDR2 is FYNNEI. CDR3 sequence (DNA): TGTGCCAGCAGTGAGTCGGGGCGGGAGCTGGGCGAGCAGTACTTC. It codes for CASSESGRELGEQYF.

With regard to this clone: Germline and junction disagree at one end, which may indicate a read error. The chain is built from TRBV5-6 and TRBJ1-2, with D uncertain. CDR3 size: 9 residues. Germline V lookup: CDR1 SGHDT, CDR2 YYEEEE. The DNA of the CDR3 is TGTGCCAGCAGCAGAGGCTTATCCTTC. This codes for CASSRGLSF.

This clone has just a few counts. V usage is TRBV4-2 and J usage is TRBJ2-1; D not resolved. The CDR3 length is 13 residues. The V end lost 0 bases, the J end lost 6 bases, and 6 bases lay between the germline ends. In germline, CDR1 is LGHNA, CDR2 YNFKEQ. Here the CDR3 reads CASSQDLGNEQFF. In nucleotides, the CDR3 is TGTGCCAGCAGCCAAGATCTCGGCAATGAGCAGTTCTTC.

The chain couples TRBV10-2 to TRBJ2-7, with D possibly matching TRBD1 (5 bases). CDR3 size: 15 residues. CDR1 and CDR2 (germline): WSHSY, SAAADI. V dropped 2 bases and J dropped 3 bases, with 14 bases sitting between them. The CDR3, as DNA: TGCGCCAGCAGTGAGCGACCGACTCAGGGCTACGAGCAGTACTTC. Amino acids: CASSERPTQGYEQYF.

This rearrangement joins TRBV5-1 to TRBJ1-2; 7 bases align to TRBD1. With 4 bases clipped from V and 8 bases from J, the junction kept 11 bases outside the gene matches. CDR3 length equals 14 residues. Germline V lookup: CDR1 SGHRS, CDR2 YFSETQ. For the CDR3, the DNA is TGCGCCAGCAGCACCCCGGGAGGGGGCCTGGGCTACACCTTC. Translation gives CASSTPGGGLGYTF. Complete variable domain (other parts from reference TRBV5-1 and TRBJ1-2): KAGVTQTPRYLIKTRGQQVTLSCSPISGHRSVSWYQQTPGQGLQFLFEYFSETQRNKGNFPGRFSGRQFSNSRSEMNVSTLELGDSALYLCASSTPGGGLGYTFGSGTRLTVV.